A single sample is the source of the 29 T cell receptor beta chains below, sequenced in a study of shared clonotypes between healthy human individuals. The protocol was immunoSEQ multiplex PCR, while the TCRdb copy is restricted to in-frame clones and leaves out a portion. Of roughly 1.4 million clones in the sample, 98% were seen once. The sequenced material came from naive CD4+ T cells sorted from blood. Subset noted: CD45RA+ positively selected. Every receptor here comes from a young man in good health.

This clone was counted a single time. This chain links TRBV28 with TRBJ2-2, with D unresolved. The V gene's germline CDR1 is MDHEN and CDR2 SYDVKM. The V and J ends lost 7 bases and 0 bases respectively, with 3 bases between them. The CDR3 length is 12 residues. This chain's CDR3 is CASTTNTGELFF. The CDR3 nucleotides are TGTGCCAGCACTACGAACACCGGGGAGCTGTTTTTT.

The sample holds one count of this clone. The J gene is TRBJ1-2, the V gene TRBV4-1; D not resolved. CDR1 is MGHRA, CDR2 YSYEKL, per germline. This CDR3 comprises 15 residues. V was clipped by 0 bases and J by 3 bases, with 11 bases between them. CDR3 bases: TGCGCCAGCAGCCAAGAGGGAGGGTTGGACTATGGCTACACCTTC. This sequence encodes CASSQEGGLDYGYTF.

The chain has TRBV9 and TRBJ2-5; 10 bases line up with TRBD1. This CDR3 has 15 amino acids. Germline trimming cut 4 bases from V and 5 bases from J; bases unmatched to any gene: 8. Germline V CDR1 and CDR2: SGDLS, YYNGEE. The CDR3 is CASSPTGGQGETQYF. The CDR3 nucleotides read TGTGCCAGCAGCCCGACAGGGGGCCAGGGGGAGACCCAGTACTTC.

The rearrangement uses TRBV28 and TRBJ2-1; D not resolved. The CDR3 runs to 12 residues. The ends were cut back, 3 bases at V and 7 bases at J, with 7 bases in the middle. Germline CDR1 reads MDHEN; CDR2 reads SYDVKM. The CDR3 coding sequence is TGTGCCAGCAGTTTCAATGGGAATGAGCAGTTCTTC. Protein: CASSFNGNEQFF.

V gene TRBV4-1 combines with J gene TRBJ2-5, with D possibly TRBD1 on 6 matching bases. Trimming removed 4 bases at V and 5 bases at J, with 14 bases between. Germline values: CDR1 MGHRA, CDR2 YSYEKL. This CDR3 is built from 14 residues. The CDR3 region is CASSLSGVEETQYF. The CDR3 coding sequence is TGCGCCAGCAGCCTCTCAGGGGTCGAGGAGACCCAGTACTTC.

The V and J genes are TRBV27 and TRBJ2-7; D is uncertain. CDR1 and CDR2 from the germline V gene are MNHEY and SMNVEV (reference sequence). Trimming stripped 4 bases from V and 0 bases from J, with 10 bases between. The CDR3 length is 14 residues. DNA of the CDR3: TGTGCCAGCAGTTCTAGGAGTGACTCCTACGAGCAGTACTTC. This codes for CASSSRSDSYEQYF.

The rearrangement joins TRBV7-9 to TRBJ1-4; D gene ambiguous. CDR3 length equals 16 residues. The V gene's germline CDR1 is SEHNR and CDR2 FQNEAQ (reference sequence). Between the trimmed V and J ends, which lost 5 bases and 0 bases, there was a span of 13 bases. In DNA, the CDR3 is TGTGCCAGCAGCACGGGCCGGCCCGCAACTAATGAAAAACTGTTTTTT. Its protein is CASSTGRPATNEKLFF.

This sequence joins TRBV5-1 and TRBJ2-3, with D possibly TRBD1 on 6 matching bases. In germline, CDR1 is SGHRS, CDR2 YFSETQ. V shed 2 bases and J shed 5 bases, with 12 bases lying between them. This CDR3 contains 14 residues. CDR3 region: CASSLQGNRDTQYF. Here the CDR3 DNA reads TGCGCCAGCAGCTTACAGGGAAACAGAGATACGCAGTATTTT.

The chain is built from TRBV18 and TRBJ2-7, with a possible D match to TRBD2 (6 bases). The CDR3 is 13 amino acids. Germline CDR1 is KGHSH and CDR2 is LQKENI. Trimming removed 5 bases at V and 3 bases at J, with 11 bases between. This chain's CDR3 is CASSTTSSYEQYF. The CDR3 region has the DNA TGTGCCAGCTCAACTACTAGCAGCTACGAGCAGTACTTC.

The chain carries TRBV7-9 and TRBJ2-1; TRBD2 is a possible D gene (5 bases). The V end was cut by 2 bases, the J end by 0 bases, with 11 bases between. The germline CDR1 and CDR2 sequences are SEHNR and FQNEAQ (reference sequence). This CDR3 contains 16 residues. CDR3 nucleotide sequence: TGTGCCAGCAGCTTATGGAGGCCCAGCTCCTACAATGAGCAGTTCTTC. It codes for CASSLWRPSSYNEQFF.

The J gene is TRBJ2-1, the V gene TRBV7-8; TRBD2 matches at 8 bases. CDR1 and CDR2 (germline): SGHVS, FQNEAQ. V shed 4 bases and J 9 bases; nucleotides not matched to a gene: 8. CDR3 size: 14 residues. The CDR3 DNA reads TGTGCCAGCAGCTACCGAGCGGGAGTGGGTGAGCAGTTCTTC. This encodes CASSYRAGVGEQFF.

The chain joins TRBV19 to TRBJ2-2, with D perhaps matching TRBD2 (5 bases). Trimming cost V 4 bases and J 0 bases, with 9 bases left between them. The CDR3 sequence is 15 residues long. Germline values: CDR1 LNHDA, CDR2 SQIVND (reference sequence). As DNA, the CDR3 is TGTGCCAGTAGTAGACTACAGCCGAACACCGGGGAGCTGTTTTTT. Protein: CASSRLQPNTGELFF.

J is TRBJ1-4 and V is TRBV30, with D possibly being TRBD1 (6 bases). Trimming left V 3 bases short and J 7 bases short, with 12 bases between. CDR3 length: 13 residues. The germline CDR1 and CDR2 sequences are GTSNPN and SVGIG (reference sequence). Here the CDR3 reads CAWRGGTSEKLFF. Written as DNA, the CDR3 is TGTGCCTGGAGGGGTGGGACAAGTGAAAAACTGTTTTTT.

The chain recombines TRBV6-5 with TRBJ2-7, with TRBD2 identical over 9 bases. Trimming took 2 bases from V and 5 from J; bases not matched to a gene: 4. This CDR3 is 14 amino acids long. Germline values: CDR1 MNHEY, CDR2 SVGAGI. CDR3 in DNA: TGTGCCAGCAGTTACGGGACTAGCACGCACGAGCAGTACTTC. It specifies CASSYGTSTHEQYF.

CDR3 in amino acids: CASSLDTAGSYNEQFF. The CDR3 DNA reads as TGCGCCAGCAGCTTGGATACAGCGGGCTCCTACAATGAGCAGTTCTTC. The V call is TRBV5-1, the J call TRBJ2-1; D is perhaps TRBD2 (6 bases). The CDR3 runs 16 residues. The germline V gene has CDR1 SGHRS and CDR2 YFSETQ. V lost 0 bases to trimming and J lost 0 bases, with 10 bases between them.

The chain carries TRBV14 and TRBJ2-5; 8 bases line up with TRBD2. CDR3 length: 15 amino acids. The V segment lost 1 base and the J segment 4 bases; nucleotides outside the gene matches: 5. Germline-derived CDR1 and CDR2 are SGHDN and FVKESK. In nucleotides, the CDR3 is TGTGCCAGCAGCCAAGGACCCGCGGGGGGAGAGACCCAGTACTTC. Translation: CASSQGPAGGETQYF. Full variable domain (missing parts from reference TRBV14 and TRBJ2-5): EAGVTQFPSHSVIEKGQTVTLRCDPISGHDNLYWYRRVMGKEIKFLLHFVKESKQDESGMPNNRFLAERTGGTYSTLKVQPAELEDSGVYFCASSQGPAGGETQYFGPGTRLLVL.

The chain links TRBV7-6 to TRBJ2-5; tentatively, D is TRBD2 (5 bases). CDR1 SGHVS and CDR2 FNYEAQ come from the germline V gene. V was shortened by 1 base and J by 5 bases, with 8 bases between the two germline ends. CDR3 size: 13 residues. The DNA of the CDR3 is TGTGCCAGCAGCTTAGGCGGGCGGGAGACCCAGTACTTC. Amino acids: CASSLGGRETQYF.

A word on this clone: Other DNA sequences in this specimen translate into the identical CDR3. The chain joins TRBV28 to TRBJ1-2; D not certain. The V gene lost 2 bases and the J gene lost 2 bases, with 6 bases spanning the gap. The germline CDR1 and CDR2 sequences are MDHEN and SYDVKM. There are 13 residues in the CDR3. The chain's CDR3 is CASSLRENYGYTF. The CDR3 DNA follows: TGTGCCAGCAGTTTAAGGGAAAACTATGGCTACACCTTC.

This chain joins TRBV28 and TRBJ1-1; perhaps TRBD1 as D (6 bases). The germline V gene has CDR1 MDHEN and CDR2 SYDVKM. V dropped 1 base and J dropped 3 bases, with 9 bases sitting between them. CDR3 size: 14 residues. CDR3 DNA: TGTGCCAGCAGTTTATACGGACAGCACACTGAAGCTTTCTTT. Protein: CASSLYGQHTEAFF.

A single count supports this clone. This chain uses TRBV28 with TRBJ2-5; D call uncertain. The V gene's germline CDR1 is MDHEN and CDR2 SYDVKM. The CDR3 contains 12 residues. Trimming took off 2 bases at V and 2 bases at J, with 3 bases between the two ends. CDR3 DNA sequence: TGTGCCAGCAGTTTAAAACAAGAGACCCAGTACTTC. Translation: CASSLKQETQYF.

This clone was observed a single time. Here the CDR3 reads CASSSIHYNEQFF. The CDR3 nucleotides read TGTGCCAGCAGTTCCATCCATTACAATGAGCAGTTCTTC. The rearrangement joins TRBV6-5 to TRBJ2-1; D remains unclear. The CDR3 runs to 13 residues. The V and J ends lost 4 bases and 4 bases respectively, with 8 bases between them. Germline V gene data show CDR1 as MNHEY and CDR2 as SVGAGI.

The V and J genes are TRBV5-1 and TRBJ1-1; D possibly corresponds to TRBD1 (6 bases). The CDR3 extends over 16 amino acids. Trimming took 1 base from V and 6 from J, leaving 19 bases between them. Germline V gene lookup returns CDR1 SGHRS and CDR2 YFSETQ. The CDR3 here is CASSLRSGTTSSEAFF. The CDR3 nucleotides read TGCGCCAGCAGCTTGAGGTCCGGGACAACCAGCTCTGAAGCTTTCTTT.

The CDR3 loop reads CASSLIQPYEQYF. The CDR3 region has the DNA TGTGCCAGCAGTTTGATACAGCCCTACGAGCAGTACTTC. The V call is TRBV28, the J call TRBJ2-7; no clear D gene. V was trimmed by 3 bases and J by 2 bases, leaving 8 bases between them. This CDR3 has 13 amino acids. The germline V gene has CDR1 MDHEN and CDR2 SYDVKM.

The rearrangement links TRBV5-1 to TRBJ2-3, with D perhaps matching TRBD1 or TRBD2 (5 bases each). The CDR3 runs 16 residues. Looked up from germline, CDR1 is SGHRS and CDR2 is YFSETQ. Trimming left V 1 base short and J 1 base short, with 13 bases between. In nucleotides, the CDR3 is TGCGCCAGCAGCTTGAGAGGGGCAGGAGGCACAGATACGCAGTATTTT. It yields the protein CASSLRGAGGTDTQYF.

This clone came up once. Other DNA sequences in the same sample also yield this CDR3. The chain has TRBV18 and TRBJ2-5, with TRBD1 matching over 10 bases. From germline, CDR1 is KGHSH and CDR2 LQKENI. CDR3 length: 15 amino acids. Losses at the gene ends were 3 bases for V and 2 bases for J; bases not matched to a gene: 3. The CDR3 sequence: CASSPRTGGQETQYF. As DNA, the CDR3 is TGTGCCAGCTCACCCCGGACAGGGGGGCAAGAGACCCAGTACTTC.

This chain links TRBV7-9 with TRBJ2-7; the D gene is possibly TRBD1 (6 bases). Per the germline V gene, CDR1 is SEHNR and CDR2 is FQNEAQ (reference sequence). The CDR3 length is 14 residues. Trimming left V 2 bases short and J 5 bases short, with 13 bases between. The CDR3 reads CASSLYLRGNEQYF. Written as DNA, the CDR3 is TGTGCCAGCAGCTTATACTTGAGGGGGAACGAGCAGTACTTC.

V and J are TRBV11-2 and TRBJ1-4; 9 nucleotides line up with TRBD1. Germline loops: CDR1 SGHAT, CDR2 FQNNGV. V dropped 5 bases and J dropped 5; count of bases not matched to a gene: 6. This CDR3 spans 15 amino acids. The CDR3 coding sequence is TGTGCCAGCAGCACAGACAGGGGGTGGAATGAAAAACTGTTTTTT. Amino acid sequence: CASSTDRGWNEKLFF.

The chain joins TRBV7-9 to TRBJ2-1, with a tentative D call TRBD2 (5 bases). Trimming left V 5 bases short and J 8 bases short, with 19 bases between. Germline lookup yields CDR1 SEHNR and CDR2 FQNEAQ (reference sequence). The CDR3 has 15 residues. The CDR3 loop is CASSLRRLGVDEQFF. CDR3 bases: TGTGCCAGCAGCCTCCGTAGGCTGGGAGTCGATGAGCAGTTCTTC.

As for this clone: Other DNA sequences in this sample translate to the same CDR3. The chain couples TRBV5-4 to TRBJ1-5; D gene unclear. V was trimmed by 0 bases and J by 5 bases, leaving 3 bases between them. From germline, CDR1 is SGHNT and CDR2 YYREEE (reference sequence). The CDR3 totals 12 residues. As DNA, the CDR3 is TGTGCCAGCAGCTTGGATCATCAGCCCCAGCATTTT. Protein sequence: CASSLDHQPQHF.